This T cell receptor (beta chain) was captured in a study of blood T cell repertoires in COVID-19 (dated by TCRdb to between 2020 and 2021). Some background on the complete study: Samples from collaborators originated in the United States, Italy and Spain and spanned both the acute and convalescent phases of COVID-19. The prospective study material was composed of cDNA or gDNA derived from T cells, B-cell-depleted T cells, or PBMCs. The dataset comprised deeply sampled blood TCRbeta repertoires from subjects exposed to, actively infected with, or recovered from COVID-19. The repertoires were made available in a free public database intended to serve as a resource for research on the immune response to SARS-CoV-2. Samples came from the ongoing ImmuneRACE study (first 160 participants) plus 1,254 subjects from 6 global collaborators. The sample metadata nearly always contained a de-identified subject ID, COVID-19 status, age in years and sex. HLA class I and class II types, where available, came from metadata supplied by the sample provider rather than from assay-based typing.

TCRbeta CDR3 regions were amplified from genomic DNA using the immunoSEQ Assay, a bias-controlled multiplex PCR. In the original analysis: The number of nucleated cells in each sample was estimated by amplification of reference gene primers within the assay. To quantify the absolute abundance of each unique TCRbeta CDR3 rearrangement, sequence reads were collapsed and filtered. For each sample, productive Simpson clonality was calculated as the square root of Simpson's diversity index across productive rearrangements. Sourced from immuneACCESS, this table was stored by TCRdb with only in-frame sequences that have V and J called. A share of the clones is absent; for the studies checked, an unresolved V gene accounts for under half, and the remainder has no known explanation. V and J calls and clone size come straight from that table; D and trimming were deduced from the DNA. The sample table shows 50,000 to 55,000 clones, and around 86% are seen once. The top ten constitute 13% to 15% of the sample.

Unmatched junction bases come to 13, with V trimmed by 0 bases and J by 1 base. The CDR3 numbers 21 residues from cysteine through phenylalanine. Only CDR3 DNA remains: 63 bases, in frame from the first base. CDR1 SGDLS and CDR2 YYNGEE are derived from the germline V gene. Each collaborating institution followed its own protocols to collect whole blood in K2EDTA tubes. For TCRbeta analysis, collaborators shipped samples as frozen whole blood, isolated PBMCs, or DNA extracted from either of those sample types. About this clone itself: Its target antigen remains unknown. There are no base qualities to consult, and no much larger clone falls within one base.

The paper's findings and limits, for the study overall: How much clinical and demographic metadata was included differed by source and by participant, and the metadata was provided uncurated.

Material for sequencing was peripheral blood. The chain joins TRBV9 to TRBJ2-3, with 14 bases matching TRBD2. This clonotype was sampled from a man aged 65 to 79 with acute or convalescent COVID-19. The nucleotides are TGTGCCAGCAGCGTAGCTTATTGGAGACTAGCGGGGGGGCAGGGCACAGATACGCAGTATTTT. Its product reads: CASSVAYWRLAGGQGTDTQYF.